The rows below give T cell receptor beta chains drawn from one sample of a study of T cells in Graves' hyperthyroidism and ophthalmopathy. TCRdb reanalysed the multiplex PCR reads using MiXCR and keeps one entry per CDR3 protein. The sample shows hundreds of thousands of distinct CDR3 sequences, about 14% of them seen only once. Sequencing was done on a sample of blood. The origin of the receptors is a woman between 45 and 60 years old with Graves' ophthalmopathy. The CDR3 runs from the conserved cysteine through the conserved F or W. A D gene is named only where the DNA matches it firmly. A row's size may be missing; if present it is once, few, many or a size class.

J,size,V,D,DNA,CDR3
TRBJ2-2,NA,TRBV7-7,NA,TGTGCTATCCCGTTCGGAGGAACGAACACCGGGGAGCTGTTTTTT,CAIPFGGTNTGELFF
TRBJ2-5,many,TRBV7-2,TRBD2,TGTGCCAGCAGCCGGGGACTAGCGGAACAAAGAGGGGAGACCCAGTACTTC,CASSRGLAEQRGETQYF
TRBJ1-2,many,TRBV30,NA,TGTGCCTGGAGGACTGAAGACAGCTATGGCTACACCTTC,CAWRTEDSYGYTF
TRBJ2-6,many,TRBV6-1,TRBD1,TGTGCCAGCAACTACTTATCGGGACAGGGGCTTCTTGGGGCCAACGTCCTGACTTTC,CASNYLSGQGLLGANVLTF
TRBJ2-3,many,TRBV11-3,TRBD2,TGTGCCAGCAGCTTAAACGGCGGGAGAAGCACAGATACGCAGTATTTT,CASSLNGGRSTDTQYF
TRBJ1-5,few,TRBV2,NA,TGTGCCAGTAGAGAGCGGAATCAGCCCCAGCATTTT,CASRERNQPQHF
TRBJ2-7,many,TRBV6-2/TRBV6-3,NA,TGTGCCAGCTTAGGACAAGCCAGGCTCGAGCAGTACTTC,CASLGQARLEQYF
TRBJ2-7,many,TRBV7-2,NA,TGTGCCAGCAGCACCGGACTCCTCTCCTACGAGCAGTACTTC,CASSTGLLSYEQYF
TRBJ2-1,once,TRBV9,TRBD1,TGTGCCAGCAGCGTAGCTTCGTTAGGGACAGGGGGTTACAATGAGCAGTTCTTC,CASSVASLGTGGYNEQFF
TRBJ2-7,many,TRBV9,TRBD2,TGTGCCAGCAGCGCAGGGACTAGCGGCTTCTACGAGCAGTACTTC,CASSAGTSGFYEQYF
TRBJ2-1,many,TRBV28,NA,TGTGCCTCCGGGGACTTCGCCTACAATGAGCAGTTCTTC,CASGDFAYNEQFF
TRBJ2-1,many,TRBV11-3,TRBD2,TGTGCCAGCAGCTTAGATGGGCTAGCGGGTGCTAGGCAGTTCTTC,CASSLDGLAGARQFF
TRBJ1-1,many,TRBV10-3,TRBD1,TGTGCCATCACCAGGACAGGGTTAACCTCTGAAGCTTTCTTT,CAITRTGLTSEAFF
TRBJ2-3,NA,TRBV28,NA,TGTGCCAGCAGTTCCTCCGAGCGGTTCACAGATACGCAGTATTTT,CASSSSERFTDTQYF
TRBJ2-5,many,TRBV29-1,NA,TGCAGCGTTGAAGTCATTACTGCTTCCGAGACCCAGTACTTC,CSVEVITASETQYF
TRBJ1-4,many,TRBV4-2,NA,TGTGCCAGCAGCCAAGATCCACGGGAGGATGAAAAACTGTTTTTT,CASSQDPREDEKLFF
TRBJ2-2,few,TRBV27,NA,TGTGCCAGCAGTTCTATTGCGGGAACTTCCACCGGGGAGCTGTTTTTT,CASSSIAGTSTGELFF
TRBJ2-1,NA,TRBV20-1,TRBD2,TGCAGTGCTAGAGATCGGGCTAGCGGGAGGTACAATGAGCAGTTCTTC,CSARDRASGRYNEQFF
TRBJ2-3,NA,TRBV20-1,NA,TGCAGGGCGAGCAGCGGGAGCACAGATACGCAGTATTTT,CRASSGSTDTQYF
TRBJ2-5,few,TRBV7-6,TRBD2,TGTGCCAGCAGTTCCTACCCCGGGACTAGCGGGAAAGAGACCCAGTACTTC,CASSSYPGTSGKETQYF
TRBJ1-5,NA,TRBV5-6,NA,TGTGCCAGCAGCTTGGGGTTGGGGGTTAATCAGCCCCAGCATTTT,CASSLGLGVNQPQHF
TRBJ1-4,NA,TRBV6-5,NA,TGTGCCAGCAGTTTTGCGGCGGGGGCGCCTGAAAAACTGTTTTTT,CASSFAAGAPEKLFF
TRBJ1-1,many,TRBV29-1,TRBD1,TGCAGCGCCTCGGGACAGGCCTACACTGAAGCTTTCTTT,CSASGQAYTEAFF
TRBJ2-3,NA,TRBV4-3,TRBD2,TGCGCCAGCAGCCAAGAGATAATAGCGGGAGGGCCCGGTGATACGCAGTATTTT,CASSQEIIAGGPGDTQYF
TRBJ2-7,many,TRBV7-2,NA,TGTGCCAGCAGCCCATTAGGACAGCAATCATACGAGCAGTACTTC,CASSPLGQQSYEQYF
TRBJ2-6,NA,TRBV7-9,NA,TGTGCCAGCAGCTTATTTCAAGTGTCTGGGGCCAACGTCCTGACTTTC,CASSLFQVSGANVLTF
TRBJ2-7,many,TRBV7-2,TRBD2,TGTGCCAGCAGCCCCCAGCGGGATCCCTACGAGCAGTACTTC,CASSPQRDPYEQYF
TRBJ2-3,NA,TRBV19,NA,TGTGCCAGTAGTATTCAGTTAGCGAAAGATACGCAGTATTTT,CASSIQLAKDTQYF
TRBJ1-3,NA,TRBV7-3,NA,TGTGCCAGCAGCGTCTCTATTGGAAACACCATATATTTT,CASSVSIGNTIYF
TRBJ2-2,NA,TRBV5-4,TRBD2,TGTGCCAGCAGCTTGAGTGGCGGGAGCACCGGGGAGCTGTTTTTT,CASSLSGGSTGELFF
TRBJ2-3,many,TRBV7-6,NA,TGTGCCAGCAGCCCACAGCTGGGTCCAGATACGCAGTATTTT,CASSPQLGPDTQYF
TRBJ1-1,many,TRBV27,NA,TGTGCCAGCAGTTTATTCCTTGGTAGTAACACTGAAGCTTTCTTT,CASSLFLGSNTEAFF
TRBJ2-3,many,TRBV18,NA,TGTGCCAGCTCACCCGGTGGTATCTCGGCAGATACGCAGTATTTT,CASSPGGISADTQYF
TRBJ1-6,many,TRBV30,TRBD1,TGTGCCTGGAGAGGACAGGGTTGGACACCCCTCCACTTT,CAWRGQGWTPLHF
TRBJ2-1,few,TRBV11-3,TRBD2,TGTGCCAGCAGCCCCCGGACTAGCGGGAGCGGTTACAATGAGCAGTTCTTC,CASSPRTSGSGYNEQFF